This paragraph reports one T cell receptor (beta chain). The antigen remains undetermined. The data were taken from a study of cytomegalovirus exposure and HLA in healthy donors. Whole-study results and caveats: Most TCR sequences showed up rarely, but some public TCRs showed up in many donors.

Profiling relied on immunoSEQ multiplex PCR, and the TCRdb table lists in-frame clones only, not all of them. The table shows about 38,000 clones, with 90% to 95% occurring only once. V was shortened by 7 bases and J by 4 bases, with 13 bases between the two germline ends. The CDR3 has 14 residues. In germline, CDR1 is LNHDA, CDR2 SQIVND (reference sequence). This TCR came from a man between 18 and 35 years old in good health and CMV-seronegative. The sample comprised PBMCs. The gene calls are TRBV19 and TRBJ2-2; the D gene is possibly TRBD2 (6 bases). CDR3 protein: CASTGVRVTGELFF. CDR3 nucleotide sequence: TGTGCCAGTACGGGGGTCCGGGTCACCGGGGAGCTGTTTTTT.